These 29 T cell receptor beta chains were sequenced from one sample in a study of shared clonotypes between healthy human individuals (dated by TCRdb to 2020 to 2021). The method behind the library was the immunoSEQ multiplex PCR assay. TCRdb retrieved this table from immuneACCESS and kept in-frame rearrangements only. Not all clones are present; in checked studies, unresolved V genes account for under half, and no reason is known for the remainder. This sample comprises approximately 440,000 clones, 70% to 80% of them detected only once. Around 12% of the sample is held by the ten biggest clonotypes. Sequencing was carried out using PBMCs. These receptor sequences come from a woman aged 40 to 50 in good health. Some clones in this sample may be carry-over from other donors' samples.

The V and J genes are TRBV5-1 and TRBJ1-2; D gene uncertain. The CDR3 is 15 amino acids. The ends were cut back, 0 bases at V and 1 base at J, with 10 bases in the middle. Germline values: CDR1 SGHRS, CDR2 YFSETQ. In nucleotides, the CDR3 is TGCGCCAGCAGCTTGGGTAAAGGAGTTAACTATGGCTACACCTTC. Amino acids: CASSLGKGVNYGYTF.

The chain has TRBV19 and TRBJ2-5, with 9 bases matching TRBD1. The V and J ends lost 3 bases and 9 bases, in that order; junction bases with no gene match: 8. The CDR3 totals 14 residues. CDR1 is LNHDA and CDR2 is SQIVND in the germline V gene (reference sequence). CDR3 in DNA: TGTGCCAGTAGTATCGGAAGGGACAGGGAGGCCCAGTACTTC. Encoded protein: CASSIGRDREAQYF.

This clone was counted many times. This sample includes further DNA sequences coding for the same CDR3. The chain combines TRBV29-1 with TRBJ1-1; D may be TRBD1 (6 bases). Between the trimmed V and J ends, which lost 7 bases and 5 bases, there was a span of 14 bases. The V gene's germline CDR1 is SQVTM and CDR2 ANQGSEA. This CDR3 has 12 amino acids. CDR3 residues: CSAYFRGTEAFF. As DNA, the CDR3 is TGCAGCGCTTACTTCAGGGGTACTGAAGCTTTCTTT.

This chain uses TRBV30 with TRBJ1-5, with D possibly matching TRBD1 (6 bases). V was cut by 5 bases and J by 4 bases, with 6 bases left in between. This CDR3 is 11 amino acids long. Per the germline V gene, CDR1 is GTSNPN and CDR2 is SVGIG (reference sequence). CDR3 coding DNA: TGTGCCTGGGGACAGAATCAGCCCCAGCATTTT. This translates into CAWGQNQPQHF.

CDR3 DNA: TGCGCCAGCAGCCAAAGCGGACGGACGATTGGAAACACCATATATTTT. It yields the protein CASSQSGRTIGNTIYF. The chain links TRBV4-1 to TRBJ1-3; D call uncertain. CDR1 and CDR2 (germline): MGHRA, YSYEKL. This CDR3 is built from 16 residues. Deletions cut 2 bases from V and 3 bases from J, with 14 bases between.

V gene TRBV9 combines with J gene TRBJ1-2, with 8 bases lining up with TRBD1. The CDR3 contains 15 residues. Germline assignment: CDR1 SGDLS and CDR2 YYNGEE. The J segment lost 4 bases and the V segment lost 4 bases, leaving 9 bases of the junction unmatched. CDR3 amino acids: CASSPGTGTGYGYTF. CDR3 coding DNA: TGTGCCAGCAGCCCTGGGACAGGAACGGGCTATGGCTACACCTTC.

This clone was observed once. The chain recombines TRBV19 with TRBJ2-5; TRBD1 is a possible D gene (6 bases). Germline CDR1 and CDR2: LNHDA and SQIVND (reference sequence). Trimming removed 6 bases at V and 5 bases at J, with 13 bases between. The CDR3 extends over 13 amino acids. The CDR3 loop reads CASSNRARETQYF. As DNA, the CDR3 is TGTGCCAGTAGCAACAGGGCTAGGGAGACCCAGTACTTC.

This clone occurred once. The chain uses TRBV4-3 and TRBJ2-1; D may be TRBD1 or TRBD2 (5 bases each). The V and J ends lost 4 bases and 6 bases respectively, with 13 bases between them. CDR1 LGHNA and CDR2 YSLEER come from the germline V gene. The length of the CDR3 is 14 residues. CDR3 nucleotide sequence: TGCGCCAGCAGCCCCCGGGGACGAGTCAATGAGCAGTTCTTC. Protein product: CASSPRGRVNEQFF.

The DNA of the CDR3 is TGTGCCTGGAATCACGGGACTAGCTCCTACAATGAGCAGTTCTTC. Amino acids: CAWNHGTSSYNEQFF. V usage is TRBV30 and J usage is TRBJ2-1; 8 nucleotides match TRBD2. CDR1 is GTSNPN and CDR2 is SVGIG in the germline V gene (reference sequence). This CDR3 region has 15 residues. Trimming cost V 4 bases and J 0 bases; bases outside gene matches: 5.

In nucleotides, the CDR3 is TGTGCCAGCAGTTTTTGGGACGGATATAGCAATCAGCCCCAGCATTTT. Amino acid sequence: CASSFWDGYSNQPQHF. The chain joins TRBV27 to TRBJ1-5; tentative D call: TRBD1 (5 bases). Trimming cost V 3 bases and J 0 bases, with 12 bases left between them. Per germline, CDR1 MNHEY and CDR2 SMNVEV (reference sequence). The CDR3 contains 16 residues.

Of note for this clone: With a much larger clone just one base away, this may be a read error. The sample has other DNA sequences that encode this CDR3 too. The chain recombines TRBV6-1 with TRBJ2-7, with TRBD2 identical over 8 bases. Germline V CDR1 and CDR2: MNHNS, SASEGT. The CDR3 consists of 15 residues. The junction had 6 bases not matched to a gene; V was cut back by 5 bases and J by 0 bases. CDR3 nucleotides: TGTGCCAGCAGTAGTCTAGCGGGTACCTCCTACGAGCAGTACTTC. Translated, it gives CASSSLAGTSYEQYF.

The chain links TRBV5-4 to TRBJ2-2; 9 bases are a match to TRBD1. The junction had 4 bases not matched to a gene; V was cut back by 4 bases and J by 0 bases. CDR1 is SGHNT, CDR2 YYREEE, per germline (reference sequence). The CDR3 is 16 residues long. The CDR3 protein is CASSIRDRANTGELFF. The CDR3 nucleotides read TGTGCCAGCAGCATCCGGGACAGGGCGAACACCGGGGAGCTGTTTTTT.

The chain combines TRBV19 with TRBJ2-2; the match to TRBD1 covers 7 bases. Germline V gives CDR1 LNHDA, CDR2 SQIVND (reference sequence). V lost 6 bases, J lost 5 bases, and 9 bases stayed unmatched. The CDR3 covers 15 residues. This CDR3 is CASRPPGQITGELFF. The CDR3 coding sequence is TGTGCCAGTAGGCCCCCGGGACAGATTACCGGGGAGCTGTTTTTT.

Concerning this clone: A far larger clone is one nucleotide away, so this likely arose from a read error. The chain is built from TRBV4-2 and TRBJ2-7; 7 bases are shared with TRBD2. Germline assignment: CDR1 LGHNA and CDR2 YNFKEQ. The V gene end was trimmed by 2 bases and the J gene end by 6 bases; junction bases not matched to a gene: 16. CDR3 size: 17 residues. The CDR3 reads CASSQSVSREILCEQYF. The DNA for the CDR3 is TGTGCCAGCAGCCAATCGGTATCGCGGGAGATTCTCTGCGAGCAGTACTTC.

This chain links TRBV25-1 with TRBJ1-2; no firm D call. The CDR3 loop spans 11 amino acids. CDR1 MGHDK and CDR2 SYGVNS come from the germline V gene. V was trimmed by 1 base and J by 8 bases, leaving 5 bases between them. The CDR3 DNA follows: TGTGCCAGCAGTGAATTTGGGGGCTACACCTTC. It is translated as CASSEFGGYTF.

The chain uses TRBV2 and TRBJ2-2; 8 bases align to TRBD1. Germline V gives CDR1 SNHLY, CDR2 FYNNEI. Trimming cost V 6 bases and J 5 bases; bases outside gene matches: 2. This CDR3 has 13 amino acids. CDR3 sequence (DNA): TGTGCCAGCAGATGGGACAGGACCGGGGAGCTGTTTTTT. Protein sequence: CASRWDRTGELFF.

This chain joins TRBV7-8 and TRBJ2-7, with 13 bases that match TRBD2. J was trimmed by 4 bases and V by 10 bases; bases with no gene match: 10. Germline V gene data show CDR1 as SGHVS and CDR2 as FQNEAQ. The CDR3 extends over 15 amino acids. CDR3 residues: CATTGTSGTAYEQYF. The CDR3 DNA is TGTGCCACCACAGGGACTAGCGGGACGGCGTACGAGCAGTACTTC.

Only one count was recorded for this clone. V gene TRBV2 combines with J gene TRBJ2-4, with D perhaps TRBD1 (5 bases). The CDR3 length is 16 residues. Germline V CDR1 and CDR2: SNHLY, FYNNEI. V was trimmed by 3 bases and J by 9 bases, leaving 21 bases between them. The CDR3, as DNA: TGTGCCAGCAGTGAGGGGCCCTTCGGGTTTGGAAGCATTCAGTACTTC. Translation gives CASSEGPFGFGSIQYF.

In nucleotides, the CDR3 is TGTGCCAGCATGCCCTGGGGCACCGGGGAGCTGTTTTTT. Residues: CASMPWGTGELFF. The J gene is TRBJ2-2, the V gene TRBV27; D is unclear. Germline loops: CDR1 MNHEY, CDR2 SMNVEV (reference sequence). The CDR3 covers 13 residues. V was trimmed by 7 bases and J by 4 bases, leaving 10 bases between them.

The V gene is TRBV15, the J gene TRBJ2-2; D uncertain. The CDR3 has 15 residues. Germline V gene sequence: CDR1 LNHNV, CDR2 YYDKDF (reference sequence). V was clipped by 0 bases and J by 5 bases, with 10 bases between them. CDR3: CATSRDGPRTGELFF. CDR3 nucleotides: TGTGCCACCAGCAGAGACGGGCCTCGTACCGGGGAGCTGTTTTTT.

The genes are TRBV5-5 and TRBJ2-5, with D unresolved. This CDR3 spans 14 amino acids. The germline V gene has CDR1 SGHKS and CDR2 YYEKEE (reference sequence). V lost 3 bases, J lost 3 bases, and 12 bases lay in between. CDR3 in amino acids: CASSSTVAEETQYF. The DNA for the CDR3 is TGTGCCAGCAGCTCCACTGTAGCAGAAGAGACCCAGTACTTC.

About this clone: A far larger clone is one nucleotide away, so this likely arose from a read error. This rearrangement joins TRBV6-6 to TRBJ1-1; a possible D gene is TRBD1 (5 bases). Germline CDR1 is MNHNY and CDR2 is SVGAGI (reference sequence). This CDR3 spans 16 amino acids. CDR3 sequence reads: CASRFTSQGMNAEAFF. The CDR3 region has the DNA TGTGCCAGCAGGTTCACATCCCAGGGTATGAACGCTGAAGCTTTCTTT.

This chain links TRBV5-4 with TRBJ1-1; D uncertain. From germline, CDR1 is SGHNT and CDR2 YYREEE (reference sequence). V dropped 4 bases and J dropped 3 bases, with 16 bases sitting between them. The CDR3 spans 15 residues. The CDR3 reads CASSRASGRDTEAFF. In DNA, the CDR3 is TGTGCCAGCAGCCGGGCATCCGGGAGGGACACTGAAGCTTTCTTT.

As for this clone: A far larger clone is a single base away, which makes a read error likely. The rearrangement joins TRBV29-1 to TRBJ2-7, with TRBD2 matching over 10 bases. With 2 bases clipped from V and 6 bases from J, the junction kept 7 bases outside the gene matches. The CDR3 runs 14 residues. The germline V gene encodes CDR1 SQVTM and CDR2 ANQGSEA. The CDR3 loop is CSVERASGSCEQYF. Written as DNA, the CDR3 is TGCAGCGTTGAAAGGGCTAGCGGGAGCTGCGAGCAGTACTTC.

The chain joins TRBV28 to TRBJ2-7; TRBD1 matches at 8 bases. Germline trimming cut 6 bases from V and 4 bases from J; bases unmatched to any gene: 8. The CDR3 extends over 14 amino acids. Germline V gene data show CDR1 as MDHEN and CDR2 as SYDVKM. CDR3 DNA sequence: TGTGCCAGCAGGTTCGACAGGGGCGTATACGAGCAGTACTTC. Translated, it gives CASRFDRGVYEQYF.

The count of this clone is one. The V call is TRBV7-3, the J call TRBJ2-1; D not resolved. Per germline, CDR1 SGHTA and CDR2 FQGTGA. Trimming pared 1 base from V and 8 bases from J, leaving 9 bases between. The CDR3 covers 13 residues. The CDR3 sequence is CASSLIAADEQFF. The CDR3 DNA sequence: TGTGCCAGCAGCTTAATAGCTGCGGATGAGCAGTTCTTC.

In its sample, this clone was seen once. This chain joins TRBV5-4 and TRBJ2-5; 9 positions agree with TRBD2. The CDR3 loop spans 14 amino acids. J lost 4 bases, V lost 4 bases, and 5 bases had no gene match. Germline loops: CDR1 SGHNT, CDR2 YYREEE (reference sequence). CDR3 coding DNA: TGTGCCAGCAGCCTTAGCGGGAGTAGAGAGACCCAGTACTTC. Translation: CASSLSGSRETQYF.

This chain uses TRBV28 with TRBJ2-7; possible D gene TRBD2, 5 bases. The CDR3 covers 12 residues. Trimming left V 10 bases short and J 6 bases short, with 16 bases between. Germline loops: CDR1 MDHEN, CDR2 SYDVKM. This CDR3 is CATVGGPREQYF. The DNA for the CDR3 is TGTGCCACAGTTGGAGGCCCACGCGAGCAGTACTTC. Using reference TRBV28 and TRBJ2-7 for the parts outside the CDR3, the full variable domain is DVKVTQSSRYLVKRTGEKVFLECVQDMDHENMFWYRQDPGLGLRLIYFSYDVKMKEKGDIPEGYSVSREKKERFSLILESASTNQTSMYLCATVGGPREQYFGPGTRLTVT.

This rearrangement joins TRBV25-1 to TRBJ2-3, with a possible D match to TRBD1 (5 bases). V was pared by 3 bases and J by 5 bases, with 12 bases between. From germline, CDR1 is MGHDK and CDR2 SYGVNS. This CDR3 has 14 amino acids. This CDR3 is CASSDRVGGDTQYF. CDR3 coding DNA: TGTGCCAGCAGTGACAGGGTTGGCGGAGATACGCAGTATTTT.